This T cell receptor beta chain emerged from a study of cytomegalovirus exposure and HLA in healthy donors. Study overall: Out of around 360 genotyped donors, about 84% belonged to the Caucasian-associated ancestry cluster. Regarding the study as a whole: Later examination showed HLA-associated TCR beta chains had greater clonal expansion than equally common others. A later look showed TCR association rates differing by HLA locus, highest for DRB1 and lowest for HLA-C.

PCR employed 60 Vbeta and 13 Jbeta primers. TCRdb's copy holds only in-frame clones and misses some; the assay was immunoSEQ multiplex PCR. The table has some 250,000 clones, approximately 82% seen once. Trimming cost V 7 bases and J 9 bases, with 14 bases left between them. Germline V CDR1 and CDR2: SGHDT, YYEEEE. This CDR3 region has 12 residues. Comments on this clone: What it binds is not known. Other DNA sequences in the same sample also yield this CDR3.

The origin of this receptor is a woman in her sixties in good health and CMV-seropositive. V usage is TRBV5-6 and J usage is TRBJ2-1, with D maybe TRBD2 (6 bases). The sample taken for sequencing was PBMCs. This CDR3 is CASGGTGFEQFF. The CDR3 DNA sequence: TGTGCCAGCGGCGGGACGGGGTTTGAGCAGTTCTTC.